This TCR beta chain appears in the sequencing data of a study of Graves' ophthalmopathy and Graves' hyperthyroidism (dated by TCRdb to 2016 to 2019). In the study overall: Peripheral blood was collected before any treatment was given, at the time of initial diagnosis. The study used signatures of the TCR beta repertoire to tell Graves' ophthalmopathy apart from Graves' hyperthyroidism and to predict which patients would progress to ophthalmopathy. In total, approximately 130 blood samples were TCR-sequenced: some 40 ophthalmopathy, some 80 hyperthyroidism and some 17 hyperthyroidism-to-ophthalmopathy patients. To explore V-J signatures distinguishing ophthalmopathy from hyperthyroidism, a discovery set of approximately 100 patients (around 42 ophthalmopathy, some 55 stable hyperthyroidism) was enrolled. An independent validation cohort comprised 18 hyperthyroidism patients and some 16 patients who later progressed from hyperthyroidism to ophthalmopathy. T-cell repertoires of thyroid tissue and blood were compared in six hyperthyroidism patients. Once sampling was done, hyperthyroidism patients were given methimazole at a starting dose of 30 mg daily, while ophthalmopathy patients were given high-dose intravenous methylprednisolone.

Results and caveats for the whole study, not just this receptor: In validation, the model predicted ophthalmopathy progression with 70.59% sensitivity and 72.22% specificity; some twelve predicted patients were CT-confirmed with GO in a median of 6.5 months. Most expanded thyroid clonotypes with a frequency above 0.001 also appeared in blood, which suggests that blood repertoires may reflect the immune response in the thyroid. No statistical method was used to predetermine the sample size, and group allocation was not hidden from the investigators. Ophthalmopathy was separated from stable hyperthyroidism by the 13-signature model with just under 90% sensitivity and about 81% specificity in cross-validation and with 80%/75% in the test set.

For repertoire sequencing, TCR beta CDR3 regions were amplified from RNA transcripts. HTBI primers and the Qiagen OneStep RT-PCR kit were used in a first-round RT-PCR, which was followed by a second-round multiplex PCR, size selection and purification. The libraries underwent paired-end sequencing with 100 bp reads on an Illumina HiSeq2000. For the original study's pipeline: SOAPnuke was used to process the reads, removing any read that contained adapters or uncalled bases, had a mean Phred below 15, or lacked an exact match to the constant primer or identifier. COPE v1.2.5 was used to merge the high-quality paired reads. Unique nucleotide sequences were defined as clonotypes and aligned to IMGT TRB V, D and J references using MiTCR v1.1. Only V-J combinations with frequency above 0.0001 were analysed, covering over 98% of repertoires. For each V-J combination, a TCR clonal expansion and chaos score was defined as F50 clonal expansion divided by the chaos observed in the TCRdist matrix. Features were reduced by Welch's t-statistics and random forest to over 10 V-J combinations, which fed a naive Bayes classifier. Thyroid-blood repertoire similarity was quantified with the Morisita-Horn index. TCRdb redid the processing of the public reads, applying fastp at Q25 and MiXCR, and retained in-frame beta chains. Under each unique CDR3 protein, matching rows form one entry showing the most common genes and DNA. The authors' filters were not applied to this entry. Across this sample there are around 670,000 distinct CDR3 sequences, with about 44% seen only once. Around 40% of the sample rests with the top ten.

Patients with ophthalmopathy had moderately to severely active disease, with a Clinical Activity Score of 3 or more, a NOSPECS grade of 4 or more, and a disease duration of less than 3 months. Patients were excluded if they had other autoimmune diseases, uncontrolled infections, pregnancy or lactation. Clinical symptoms, serum thyroxine, TRAb, thyroid ultrasound and orbital computed tomography were used for diagnosis. PBMCs were isolated from approximately 10 ml of fresh peripheral blood by Ficoll-Paque density gradient centrifugation. Total RNA was extracted with Trizol reagent and quality-checked on an Agilent 2100 Bioanalyzer. With regard to this clonotype: No cognate antigen has been identified for it. The sample holds no much larger clone one base away, and base qualities are not on file.

CDR1 and CDR2 are read off the germline V gene as KGHDR and SFDVKD. The V end gives up 4 bases and the J end 4 bases, leaving 5 bases in the junction not matched to a gene. From cysteine to phenylalanine, the CDR3 is 16 amino acids long. CDR3 DNA only is kept here, 48 bases in frame from base 1. This receptor was obtained from an adult man with Graves' ophthalmopathy. The sequencing input was peripheral blood. Recombination linked TRBV24-1 to TRBJ1-4, with TRBD1 identical over 10 junction bases. The CDR3 protein: CATSDPGTGDNEKLFF. Here is the DNA: TGTGCCACCAGTGACCCAGGGACAGGGGATAATGAAAAACTGTTTTTT.